The next 15 T cell receptor beta chains were all read from a single sample in a study of T cell responses to AZD1222 COVID-19 vaccine (dated by TCRdb to the early 2020s). The library was prepared using the immunoSEQ multiplex PCR assay. As stored in TCRdb, this immuneACCESS dataset retains in-frame rearrangements with V and J assigned. A fraction of the clones does not appear; measured against another copy, unresolved V genes explain less than half of the discrepancy, and the remainder lacks a known reason. Present in this sample are tens of thousands of clones, nearly 80% of which were seen just once. The top ten clones comprise 4% to 5% of the sample. This sample's time point label indicates: about 28 days (+/-7) after the second vaccine dose. This material consisted of peripheral blood, taken 28 days after the second AZD1222 dose. Receptors were obtained from an adult who received the AZD1222 COVID-19 vaccine.

This chain joins TRBV5-5 and TRBJ1-2, with a weak D call TRBD1 (5 bases). CDR1 is SGHKS and CDR2 is YYEKEE in the germline V gene (reference sequence). The CDR3 runs 14 residues. The V gene lost 2 bases and the J gene lost 7 bases, with 15 bases spanning the gap. CDR3 region: CASSFGGIAVGYTF. As DNA, the CDR3 is TGTGCCAGCAGCTTCGGGGGGATAGCGGTTGGCTACACCTTC.

The CDR3 sequence is CASSRGGQDTEAFF. CDR3 coding DNA: TGTGCCAGCAGCCGCGGAGGCCAAGACACTGAAGCTTTCTTT. The chain uses TRBV28 and TRBJ1-1; D not resolved. Trimming stripped 6 bases from V and 3 bases from J, with 14 bases between. This CDR3 has 14 amino acids. The V gene's germline CDR1 is MDHEN and CDR2 SYDVKM.

V usage is TRBV7-9 and J usage is TRBJ2-2, with a tentative D call TRBD1 (6 bases). The CDR3 loop spans 15 amino acids. Trimming cost V 5 bases and J 2 bases, with 12 bases left between them. Germline V gene sequence: CDR1 SEHNR, CDR2 FQNEAQ (reference sequence). The CDR3 loop reads CASSPGHGNTGELFF. In DNA, the CDR3 is TGTGCCAGCAGCCCGGGACACGGAAACACCGGGGAGCTGTTTTTT.

V is TRBV7-9 and J is TRBJ2-3; D is unresolved. CDR3 size: 15 residues. Between the trimmed V and J ends, which lost 3 bases and 0 bases, there was a span of 10 bases. The germline gives CDR1 SEHNR, CDR2 FQNEAQ (reference sequence). The CDR3 DNA follows: TGTGCCAGCAGCTTGGTGGGGTCTAGCACAGATACGCAGTATTTT. Translating it yields CASSLVGSSTDTQYF.

By its share, this clone is medium-sized (0.01 to 0.1%). V usage is TRBV28 and J usage is TRBJ1-2, with D uncertain. Trimming removed 3 bases at V and 7 bases at J, with 15 bases between. Per germline, CDR1 MDHEN and CDR2 SYDVKM. The CDR3 length is 14 residues. CDR3 sequence (DNA): TGTGCCAGCAGTTTGCCGGGGAGGTCGTTTGGCTACACCTTC. Translated, it gives CASSLPGRSFGYTF.

The J gene is TRBJ1-2, the V gene TRBV28, with TRBD1 identical over 7 bases. The CDR3 contains 16 residues. CDR1 MDHEN and CDR2 SYDVKM come from the germline V gene. V lost 3 bases, J lost 8 bases, and 15 bases stayed unmatched. As DNA, the CDR3 is TGTGCCAGCAGTTTGAGAGACAGGGTAATTCAAGGAGGCTACACCTTC. Translation gives CASSLRDRVIQGGYTF.

This clone was detected only once. The chain has TRBV20-1 and TRBJ2-1; D is uncertain. This CDR3 contains 11 residues. Germline V gene sequence: CDR1 DFQATT, CDR2 SNEGSKA (reference sequence). V was clipped by 3 bases and J by 8 bases, with 8 bases between them. CDR3 coding DNA: TGCAGTGCTAGGCTGTCCCATGAGCAGTTCTTC. Its translation: CSARLSHEQFF.

The gene calls are TRBV6-2 or TRBV6-3 and TRBJ1-5; 8 nucleotides match TRBD1. This CDR3 is built from 17 residues. J gave up 3 bases and V 5 bases, and 12 bases lay outside the gene matches. The germline gives CDR1 MNHEY, CDR2 SVGEGT. CDR3 region: CASSTLRGQGDNQPQHF. The DNA of the CDR3 is TGTGCCAGCAGTACCCTCAGAGGACAGGGAGACAATCAGCCCCAGCATTTT.

The chain combines TRBV29-1 with TRBJ1-5, with D unclear. The CDR3 sequence is 13 residues long. From germline, CDR1 is SQVTM and CDR2 ANQGSEA. The V end lost 6 bases, the J end lost 0 bases, and 9 bases lay between the germline ends. This CDR3 reads CSVSGDSNQPQHF. CDR3 coding DNA: TGCAGCGTATCTGGGGATAGCAATCAGCCCCAGCATTTT.

The chain joins TRBV29-1 to TRBJ1-6, with 7 bases identical to TRBD1. From germline, CDR1 is SQVTM and CDR2 ANQGSEA. V was clipped by 5 bases and J by 5 bases; unmatched bases: 3. This CDR3 has 13 amino acids. Here the CDR3 reads CSVRQGDNSPLHF. The CDR3 region has the DNA TGCAGCGTTAGGCAGGGGGATAATTCACCCCTCCACTTT.

The J gene is TRBJ2-3, the V gene TRBV24-1, with TRBD1 matching 8 bases. This CDR3 has 12 amino acids. V lost 10 bases to trimming and J lost 6 bases; unmatched junction nucleotides: 5. Germline assignment: CDR1 KGHDR and CDR2 SFDVKD. CDR3 region: CATARQGDTQYF. The CDR3 bases are TGTGCCACAGCGCGACAGGGGGATACGCAGTATTTT.

The rearrangement links TRBV28 to TRBJ2-7, with D perhaps TRBD2 (6 bases). CDR3 length: 15 amino acids. The V gene lost 6 bases and the J gene lost 3 bases, with 18 bases spanning the gap. The germline V gene has CDR1 MDHEN and CDR2 SYDVKM. Here the CDR3 reads CASSPPGDRNYEQYF. As DNA, the CDR3 is TGTGCCAGCAGCCCCCCGGGGGACCGCAACTACGAGCAGTACTTC.

This clone was recorded a few times. V usage is TRBV1 and J usage is TRBJ2-2; the table's TRBD2 call for D was not verified on the DNA. TRBV1 is noted as a pseudogene. This CDR3 region has 18 residues. Here the CDR3 DNA reads TGCACCAGCAGCCAAGACCCTAGCGGGGGGGAGAACACCGGGGAGCTGTTTTTT. The encoded protein is CTSSQDPSGGENTGELFF.

The V call is TRBV11-2, the J call TRBJ2-1, with D tentatively TRBD2 (6 bases). This CDR3 region has 14 residues. The V and J ends lost 5 bases and 5 bases respectively, with 13 bases between them. Germline V lookup: CDR1 SGHAT, CDR2 FQNNGV. The CDR3 DNA follows: TGTGCCAGCAGCCGCGGGGTAGCGCACAATGAGCAGTTCTTC. Protein: CASSRGVAHNEQFF.

The rearrangement uses TRBV2 and TRBJ1-5; a possible D gene is TRBD1 (5 bases). V was clipped by 5 bases and J by 5 bases, with 16 bases between them. The CDR3 has 15 residues. Germline values: CDR1 SNHLY, CDR2 FYNNEI. DNA for the CDR3: TGTGCCAGCAGTTTTCTTACCGGGACGGATCAGCCCCAGCATTTT. Encoded protein: CASSFLTGTDQPQHF.